The 24 T cell receptor beta chains below come from one sample, sequenced in a study of T cells in localized non-small cell lung cancer. Data came from immunoSEQ multiplex PCR; TCRdb stores just in-frame clones and leaves some out. The profile shows tens of thousands of clones, more than 70% of them singletons. This sample comprised peripheral blood mononuclear cells, obtained before any cancer treatment. Every receptor here comes from a woman aged 40 to 75 with stage III lung adenocarcinoma.

The chain recombines TRBV19 with TRBJ1-4; D gene unclear. Per germline, CDR1 LNHDA and CDR2 SQIVND (reference sequence). The CDR3 spans 15 residues. Trimming removed 7 bases at V and 0 bases at J, with 12 bases between. DNA for the CDR3: TGTGCCAGTACCTCCTGGGAAGCAACTAATGAAAAACTGTTTTTT. This translates into CASTSWEATNEKLFF.

The chain links TRBV19 to TRBJ1-1; 7 nucleotides agree with TRBD1. V lost 4 bases, J lost 4 bases, and 9 bases stayed unmatched. CDR1 is LNHDA and CDR2 is SQIVND in the germline V gene (reference sequence). The CDR3 is made up of 15 amino acids. The CDR3 spells CASSTNGQVSTEAFF. CDR3 sequence (DNA): TGTGCCAGTAGTACCAACGGACAGGTCTCCACTGAAGCTTTCTTT.

This sequence joins TRBV5-6 and TRBJ2-5; D call uncertain. CDR3 length: 14 amino acids. Germline V gene data show CDR1 as SGHDT and CDR2 as YYEEEE. The germline V and J ends were trimmed by 1 base and 3 bases, with 10 bases remaining between them. CDR3 protein: CASSLYGSEETQYF. In DNA, the CDR3 is TGTGCCAGCAGCTTGTACGGGTCGGAAGAGACCCAGTACTTC.

The V and J genes are TRBV6-5 and TRBJ1-1; 8 positions agree with TRBD1. Trimming cost V 3 bases and J 5 bases; bases outside gene matches: 11. The CDR3 totals 16 residues. Germline loops: CDR1 MNHEY, CDR2 SVGAGI. For the CDR3, the DNA is TGTGCCAGCAGTTATTCGCCAGGGGGCTTGGGGACTGAAGCTTTCTTT. Its protein is CASSYSPGGLGTEAFF.

This chain connects TRBV5-4 to TRBJ2-5, with TRBD2 matching over 15 bases. This CDR3 contains 16 residues. Trimming took 4 bases from V and 3 from J; bases not matched to a gene: 4. Looked up from germline, CDR1 is SGHNT and CDR2 is YYREEE (reference sequence). The CDR3 DNA follows: TGTGCCAGCAGCCCCGGACTAGCGGGAGGGAAAGAGACCCAGTACTTC. This sequence encodes CASSPGLAGGKETQYF.

The rearrangement links TRBV29-1 to TRBJ2-1; D is perhaps TRBD2 (6 bases). The CDR3 extends over 14 amino acids. Germline V lookup: CDR1 SQVTM, CDR2 ANQGSEA. Trimming took 4 bases from V and 0 from J, leaving 10 bases between them. CDR3 sequence (DNA): TGCAGCGTTGTCGGGGGAAGCTCCTACAATGAGCAGTTCTTC. It specifies CSVVGGSSYNEQFF.

V gene TRBV2 combines with J gene TRBJ1-5; D call uncertain. Germline CDR1 is SNHLY and CDR2 is FYNNEI. The CDR3 loop spans 16 amino acids. V lost 1 base, J lost 2 bases, and 12 bases lay in between. The CDR3, as DNA: TGTGCCAGCAGTGAAGTGAGGCAGGTTGGCAATCAGCCCCAGCATTTT. It codes for CASSEVRQVGNQPQHF.

The chain links TRBV19 to TRBJ2-7; 10 nucleotides agree with TRBD1. Germline V lookup: CDR1 LNHDA, CDR2 SQIVND (reference sequence). CDR3 length: 13 residues. The junction had 5 bases not matched to a gene; V was cut back by 8 bases and J by 4 bases. CDR3 protein: CASVGQGGYEQYF. CDR3 nucleotides: TGTGCCAGTGTAGGACAGGGGGGGTACGAGCAGTACTTC.

The chain links TRBV6-4 to TRBJ2-7; D is undetermined. V shed 2 bases and J shed 9 bases, with 14 bases lying between them. The germline CDR1 and CDR2 sequences are MRHNA and SNTAGT. The CDR3 totals 13 residues. This CDR3 is CASSDGPSRGQYF. CDR3 DNA sequence: TGTGCCAGCAGTGACGGACCCTCCCGTGGGCAGTACTTC.

The V call is TRBV29-1, the J call TRBJ2-7, with 8 bases aligning to TRBD1. The CDR3 is 12 residues long. From germline, CDR1 is SQVTM and CDR2 ANQGSEA. V shed 7 bases, J shed 0 bases, and the junction held 2 bases outside the gene matches. CDR3 sequence (DNA): TGCAGCGGACAGGGGAGCTCCTACGAGCAGTACTTC. It is translated as CSGQGSSYEQYF.

The rearrangement links TRBV7-9 to TRBJ2-5; D is ambiguous. Looked up from germline, CDR1 is SEHNR and CDR2 is FQNEAQ (reference sequence). The CDR3 length is 13 residues. Trimming cost V 5 bases and J 4 bases, with 11 bases left between them. The CDR3 coding sequence is TGTGCCAGCAGCCCCCGAGGTCCAGAGACCCAGTACTTC. It specifies CASSPRGPETQYF.

The chain couples TRBV6-1 to TRBJ1-2; 8 positions match TRBD1. V shed 0 bases, J shed 7 bases, and the junction held 7 bases outside the gene matches. The CDR3 contains 15 residues. Germline V CDR1 and CDR2: MNHNS, SASEGT. CDR3 region: CASSEARTGSSGYTF. The DNA for the CDR3 is TGTGCCAGCAGTGAAGCGCGGACAGGGTCGTCTGGCTACACCTTC.

V is TRBV6-5 and J is TRBJ1-5; unclear D gene. CDR1 MNHEY and CDR2 SVGAGI come from the germline V gene. The length of the CDR3 is 15 residues. The ends were cut back, 0 bases at V and 1 base at J, with 7 bases in the middle. The CDR3 here is CASSYSTTSNQPQHF. The CDR3 DNA sequence: TGTGCCAGCAGTTACTCGACCACAAGCAATCAGCCCCAGCATTTT.

The genes are TRBV5-8 and TRBJ1-2; no clear D gene. Trimming took off 7 bases at V and 3 bases at J, with 16 bases between the two ends. Germline CDR1 SGHTS, CDR2 YDEGEE. The CDR3 covers 14 residues. The DNA for the CDR3 is TGTGCCAGCTCACGATCCCGTTTCGACTATGGCTACACCTTC. Protein sequence: CASSRSRFDYGYTF.

The CDR3 coding sequence is TGCGCCAGCAGCTTGTCGGGCCCCGTCAATGAGCAGTTCTTC. Encoded protein: CASSLSGPVNEQFF. The genes are TRBV5-1 and TRBJ2-1, with D uncertain. The CDR3 runs to 14 residues. Trimming pared 1 base from V and 6 bases from J, leaving 11 bases between. Germline V CDR1 and CDR2: SGHRS, YFSETQ.

V and J are TRBV30 and TRBJ2-7; D possibly corresponds to TRBD2 (6 bases). Germline values: CDR1 GTSNPN, CDR2 SVGIG (reference sequence). This CDR3 has 14 amino acids. V was cut by 3 bases and J by 2 bases, with 14 bases left in between. The CDR3 sequence: CAWSGGGGAYEQYF. The CDR3 nucleotides are TGTGCCTGGAGCGGTGGAGGAGGGGCCTACGAGCAGTACTTC.

In this sample, this clone turned up once. V and J are TRBV11-2 and TRBJ1-1; tentative D call: TRBD1 (5 bases). Germline V gene data show CDR1 as SGHAT and CDR2 as FQNNGV. Trimming stripped 5 bases from V and 12 bases from J, with 19 bases between. The CDR3 length is 13 residues. The CDR3 DNA follows: TGTGCCAGCAGCGCCCCGCGACAGCCTAATTCTTTCTTT. Residues: CASSAPRQPNSFF.

The chain links TRBV2 to TRBJ1-5; a possible D gene is TRBD1 (5 bases). The CDR3 has 13 amino acids. CDR1 SNHLY and CDR2 FYNNEI come from the germline V gene. V shed 8 bases and J shed 6 bases, with 14 bases lying between them. The CDR3 loop reads CASRSAGLQPQHF. CDR3 nucleotides: TGTGCCAGCCGGTCGGCAGGGCTTCAGCCCCAGCATTTT. The full variable domain, in which reference TRBV2 and TRBJ1-5 provide the parts outside the CDR3, is EPEVTQTPSHQVTQMGQEVILRCVPISNHLYFYWYRQILGQKVEFLVSFYNNEISEKSEIFDDQFSVERPDGSNFTLKIRSTKLEDSAMYFCASRSAGLQPQHFGDGTRLSIL.

This chain links TRBV5-1 with TRBJ1-1, with a possible D match to TRBD1 (5 bases). The CDR3 contains 15 residues. Germline CDR1 reads SGHRS; CDR2 reads YFSETQ. Trimming took off 7 bases at V and 0 bases at J, with 16 bases between the two ends. In DNA, the CDR3 is TGCGCCAGCCAAGTAGGGGTTTACCTGAACACTGAAGCTTTCTTT. Translating gives CASQVGVYLNTEAFF. Based on the CDR3 plus reference TRBV5-1 and TRBJ1-1, the full variable domain is KAGVTQTPRYLIKTRGQQVTLSCSPISGHRSVSWYQQTPGQGLQFLFEYFSETQRNKGNFPGRFSGRQFSNSRSEMNVSTLELGDSALYLCASQVGVYLNTEAFFGQGTRLTVV.

This clone was found once. The chain joins TRBV6-5 to TRBJ1-5; maybe TRBD1 (6 bases). This CDR3 is built from 13 residues. Germline V gene sequence: CDR1 MNHEY, CDR2 SVGAGI. The V gene lost 5 bases and the J gene lost 7 bases, with 12 bases spanning the gap. The CDR3 nucleotides read TGTGCCAGCAGTGCTCAGCAGGGGCAGCCCCAGCATTTT. It translates to CASSAQQGQPQHF.

The V and J genes are TRBV29-1 and TRBJ2-7; D possibly matches TRBD1 or TRBD2 (6 bases each). The germline V and J ends were trimmed by 7 bases and 0 bases, with 13 bases remaining between them. CDR3 length equals 13 residues. Germline CDR1 is SQVTM and CDR2 is ANQGSEA. CDR3 sequence: CSARQDYSYEQYF. The DNA for the CDR3 is TGCAGCGCCCGACAGGACTACTCCTACGAGCAGTACTTC.

This chain uses TRBV4-3 with TRBJ2-5, with D possibly being TRBD1 (5 bases). With the DNA end fitting TRBJ2-7 better, the J assignment may be wrong. The CDR3 is made up of 15 amino acids. Per the germline V gene, CDR1 is LGHNA and CDR2 is YSLEER. The CDR3 protein is CASSQDRGMAYEQYF. CDR3 sequence (DNA): TGCGCCAGCAGCCAAGATAGGGGAATGGCCTACGAGCAGTACTTC.

V is TRBV11-3 and J is TRBJ1-1; no clear D gene. CDR1 and CDR2 (germline): SGHNT, YENEEA. CDR3 size: 12 residues. Deletions cut 4 bases from V and 3 bases from J, with 6 bases between. The chain's CDR3 is CASSSVDTEAFF. CDR3 sequence (DNA): TGTGCCAGCAGCTCGGTAGACACTGAAGCTTTCTTT.

The V and J genes are TRBV6-4 and TRBJ2-1; the D gene could be TRBD1 or TRBD2 (5 bases each). This CDR3 spans 17 amino acids. The germline V and J ends were trimmed by 3 bases and 2 bases, with 17 bases remaining between them. Germline lookup yields CDR1 MRHNA and CDR2 SNTAGT. CDR3 protein: CASSDRAGTSTYNEQFF. CDR3 DNA: TGTGCCAGCAGTGATCGGGCCGGGACCTCTACCTACAATGAGCAGTTCTTC.